The 21 T cell receptor beta chains given below trace back to one sample, sequenced in a study of cytomegalovirus exposure and HLA in healthy donors. The PCR had 60 Vbeta and 13 Jbeta primers. Using immunoSEQ multiplex PCR, the repertoire was profiled, and TCRdb retains in-frame clones only, with some absent. The repertoire holds 80,000 to 95,000 clones, around nine tenths seen once, with around a tenth in the top ten. Sequencing was done on a sample of PBMCs. These receptors came from a man under 40 in good health and CMV-seropositive.

CDR3 nucleotide sequence: TGTGCCAGCAGTTTGCCTCAGTCCACAGGGACCTCCTACGAGCAGTACTTC. This codes for CASSLPQSTGTSYEQYF. V usage is TRBV28 and J usage is TRBJ2-5; D is perhaps TRBD1 (6 bases). The better agreement between TRBJ2-7 and the DNA end casts doubt on the J call. This CDR3 is built from 17 residues. Germline CDR1 reads MDHEN; CDR2 reads SYDVKM.

The genes are TRBV6-5 and TRBJ1-2; possibly TRBD1 for D (6 bases). The CDR3 has 14 residues. Per germline, CDR1 MNHEY and CDR2 SVGAGI. V shed 2 bases and J shed 7 bases, with 14 bases lying between them. In DNA, the CDR3 is TGTGCCAGCAGTTACATACAGGGTTTGAGTGGCTACACCTTC. Its protein is CASSYIQGLSGYTF.

V usage is TRBV27 and J usage is TRBJ1-1; D is unclear. CDR1 is MNHEY and CDR2 is SMNVEV in the germline V gene (reference sequence). The CDR3 has 13 residues. The V and J ends lost 2 bases and 1 base respectively, with 5 bases between them. CDR3 protein: CASSLRQNTEAFF. CDR3 in DNA: TGTGCCAGCAGTTTAAGACAGAACACTGAAGCTTTCTTT.

The CDR3 DNA sequence: TGCGCCAGCAGTGCGGGAGAAAGCACAGATACGCAGTATTTT. Translated: CASSAGESTDTQYF. The chain combines TRBV10-1 with TRBJ2-3; possible D gene TRBD2, 6 bases. Germline CDR1 and CDR2: WNHNN and SYGVQD (reference sequence). V was trimmed by 4 bases and J by 0 bases, leaving 8 bases between them. The CDR3 covers 14 residues.

V usage is TRBV4-2 and J usage is TRBJ1-5; D is unclear. The CDR3 is 15 amino acids. The V end lost 1 base, the J end lost 3 bases, and 10 bases lay between the germline ends. Germline values: CDR1 LGHNA, CDR2 YNFKEQ. The CDR3, as DNA: TGTGCCAGCAGCCAAGGCACAGATTCCAATCAGCCCCAGCATTTT. Translated, it gives CASSQGTDSNQPQHF.

The gene calls are TRBV21-1 and TRBJ2-7; the D call TRBD2 from the table was never checked on the DNA. TRBV21-1 is labeled a pseudogene. The CDR3 covers 15 residues. CDR3 residues: CASSLSGDGSYEQYF. CDR3 coding DNA: TGTGCCAGCAGCCTAAGCGGGGACGGCTCCTACGAGCAGTACTTC.

This chain links TRBV18 with TRBJ2-6, with TRBD2 identical over 8 bases. CDR1 is KGHSH and CDR2 is LQKENI in the germline V gene. The CDR3 is 18 amino acids. V lost 6 bases to trimming and J lost 0 bases; unmatched junction nucleotides: 10. The CDR3 coding sequence is TGTGCCAGCTCCCTATATGCTAGCGGGTTCTCTGGGGCCAACGTCCTGACTTTC. It encodes CASSLYASGFSGANVLTF.

The chain couples TRBV28 to TRBJ1-2; D might be TRBD1 (6 bases). Germline V lookup: CDR1 MDHEN, CDR2 SYDVKM. CDR3 size: 15 residues. Deletions cut 6 bases from V and 4 bases from J, with 18 bases between. This CDR3 reads CASRPQRSGVYGYTF. Written as DNA, the CDR3 is TGTGCCAGCAGACCACAGAGGTCAGGGGTCTATGGCTACACCTTC.

CDR3 DNA: TGTGCCAGCAATCTAGCGGGAGGAATACAAGAGACCCAGTACTTC. The encoded protein is CASNLAGGIQETQYF. J is TRBJ2-5 and V is TRBV27; 11 positions agree with TRBD2. The length of the CDR3 is 15 residues. Unmatched junction bases numbered 6, after V lost 7 bases and J lost 2 bases. Germline CDR1 MNHEY, CDR2 SMNVEV (reference sequence).

V usage is TRBV27 and J usage is TRBJ2-2, with TRBD1 as a possible D gene (5 bases). This CDR3 contains 16 residues. V lost 3 bases, J lost 0 bases, and 11 bases lay in between. From germline, CDR1 is MNHEY and CDR2 SMNVEV (reference sequence). CDR3 nucleotides: TGTGCCAGCAGTTTCTTGTCCAGGGCGAACACCGGGGAGCTGTTTTTT. This gives the protein CASSFLSRANTGELFF.

V and J are TRBV10-2 and TRBJ1-1; 8 bases match TRBD1. This CDR3 is built from 15 residues. The V segment lost 4 bases and the J segment 3 bases; nucleotides outside the gene matches: 7. Germline V gene sequence: CDR1 WSHSY, CDR2 SAAADI. CDR3 DNA sequence: TGCGCCAGCAGTGGGCAGGGGGCAGGGGACACTGAAGCTTTCTTT. This codes for CASSGQGAGDTEAFF.

The chain joins TRBV14 to TRBJ1-1, with 8 bases matching TRBD1. Germline lookup yields CDR1 SGHDN and CDR2 FVKESK. Trimming removed 1 base from V and 4 bases from J; junction bases left unmatched: 8. CDR3 length: 16 residues. CDR3 DNA sequence: TGTGCCAGCAGCCAAGCCCAGGGGGCTAAGGGCACTGAAGCTTTCTTT. Amino acid sequence: CASSQAQGAKGTEAFF.

The chain uses TRBV11-2 and TRBJ2-2; a weak D match, TRBD2 (6 bases). V lost 3 bases and J 7 bases, leaving 15 bases between the germline ends. Germline values: CDR1 SGHAT, CDR2 FQNNGV. There are 15 residues in the CDR3. Written as DNA, the CDR3 is TGTGCCAGCAGCTTCCTCTGGCGGGGCCACGGGGAGCTGTTTTTT. Residues: CASSFLWRGHGELFF.

The rearrangement joins TRBV7-8 to TRBJ1-1; no definite D call. CDR1 and CDR2 from the germline V gene are SGHVS and FQNEAQ. The V gene lost 1 base and the J gene lost 1 base, with 13 bases spanning the gap. The CDR3 contains 16 residues. The DNA for the CDR3 is TGTGCCAGCAGCTTAGAAGAACCGGGTTGGAACACTGAAGCTTTCTTT. This translates into CASSLEEPGWNTEAFF.

This chain links TRBV12-5 with TRBJ2-5, with 9 bases identical to TRBD1. The trim removed 6 bases at V and 0 bases at J, leaving 5 bases unmatched. Germline values: CDR1 LGHNT, CDR2 FRNRAP. The CDR3 has 15 amino acids. The CDR3 nucleotides are TGTGCTAGTGGAACCGGGACAGGGCACCAAGAGACCCAGTACTTC. Translation gives CASGTGTGHQETQYF.

The J gene is TRBJ2-2, the V gene TRBV9, with 8 bases fitting TRBD1. Germline V gene sequence: CDR1 SGDLS, CDR2 YYNGEE. Trimming removed 0 bases from V and 4 bases from J; junction bases left unmatched: 5. This CDR3 is 16 amino acids long. The CDR3 DNA follows: TGTGCCAGCAGCGTAGGTGTTGGGACAGGCACCGGGGAGCTGTTTTTT. Translation gives CASSVGVGTGTGELFF.

This clone came up a few times. The chain couples TRBV2 to TRBJ2-7; TRBD2 matches 10 bases. V was clipped by 8 bases and J by 6 bases; unmatched bases: 7. Per the germline V gene, CDR1 is SNHLY and CDR2 is FYNNEI. The CDR3 extends over 13 amino acids. The CDR3 nucleotides are TGTGCCAGCGCCGCTAGCGGGAGCGGCGAGCAGTACTTC. Its protein is CASAASGSGEQYF.

This clone was found once. This chain links TRBV2 with TRBJ2-3, with 8 bases aligning to TRBD2. Per the germline V gene, CDR1 is SNHLY and CDR2 is FYNNEI. This CDR3 has 12 amino acids. The trim removed 6 bases at V and 10 bases at J, leaving 6 bases unmatched. The CDR3 nucleotides are TGTGCCAGCAGCCAACAGCGGGAGTCGCAGTATTTT. This translates into CASSQQRESQYF.

The chain combines TRBV4-1 with TRBJ2-7; perhaps TRBD1 as D (5 bases). This CDR3 comprises 16 residues. V was cut by 3 bases and J by 0 bases, with 15 bases left in between. In germline, CDR1 is MGHRA, CDR2 YSYEKL. The CDR3 DNA is TGCGCCAGCAGCCAGCCAGGGTCTACGGGCTCCTACGAGCAGTACTTC. It yields the protein CASSQPGSTGSYEQYF.

The chain joins TRBV9 to TRBJ1-3; tentatively, D is TRBD1 (6 bases). CDR3 length: 16 residues. V was clipped by 5 bases and J by 0 bases, with 15 bases between them. Germline V lookup: CDR1 SGDLS, CDR2 YYNGEE. The DNA of the CDR3 is TGTGCCAGCAGTTCTGGGGGCAGGCACTCTGGAAACACCATATATTTT. This codes for CASSSGGRHSGNTIYF.

The chain links TRBV27 to TRBJ1-1; D is perhaps TRBD1 (5 bases). Germline V gene data show CDR1 as MNHEY and CDR2 as SMNVEV (reference sequence). The CDR3 has 11 residues. Trimming removed 5 bases from V and 5 bases from J, with 6 bases in between. The CDR3 is CASSAGTEAFF. The CDR3 region has the DNA TGTGCCAGCAGTGCAGGGACTGAAGCTTTCTTT.